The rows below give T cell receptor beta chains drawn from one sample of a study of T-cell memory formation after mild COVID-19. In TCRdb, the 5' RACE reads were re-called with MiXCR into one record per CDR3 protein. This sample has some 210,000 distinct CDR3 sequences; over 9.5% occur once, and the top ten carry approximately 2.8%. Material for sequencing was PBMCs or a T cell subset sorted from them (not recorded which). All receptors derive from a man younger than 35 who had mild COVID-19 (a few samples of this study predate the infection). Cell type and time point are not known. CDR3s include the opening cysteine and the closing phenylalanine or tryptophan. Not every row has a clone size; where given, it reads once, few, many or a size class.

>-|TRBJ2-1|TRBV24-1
CATSDPQGYNEQFF
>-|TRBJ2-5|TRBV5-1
CASSWTRQETQYF
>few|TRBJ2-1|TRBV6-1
CASSELTLNEQFF
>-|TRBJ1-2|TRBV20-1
CSATQAGPEGYTF
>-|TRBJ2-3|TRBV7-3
CASSLARDNTQYF
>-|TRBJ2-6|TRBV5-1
CASSLAGVGSGANVLTF
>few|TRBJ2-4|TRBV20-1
CSARKLAGGKNIQYF
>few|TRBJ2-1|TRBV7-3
CASSTGGEQFF
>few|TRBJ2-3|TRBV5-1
CASSRSGIPSTDTQYF
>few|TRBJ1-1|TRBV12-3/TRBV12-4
CASSFGGDEAFF
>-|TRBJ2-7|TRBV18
CASSPLLYEQYF
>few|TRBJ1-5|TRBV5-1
CASSFGEGQPQHF
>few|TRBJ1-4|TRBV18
CASSPPGTSYGKLFF
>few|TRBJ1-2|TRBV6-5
CASTSGTDYGYTF
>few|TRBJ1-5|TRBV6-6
CASTDGGGQPQHF
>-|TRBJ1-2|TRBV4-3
CASSQGQGSYGYTF
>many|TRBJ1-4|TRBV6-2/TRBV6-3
CASSYSKGRGEKLFF
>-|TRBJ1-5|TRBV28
CASTMMNQPQHF
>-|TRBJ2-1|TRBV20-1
CSARVSYNEQFF
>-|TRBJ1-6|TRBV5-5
CASSLQEYSYNSPLHF
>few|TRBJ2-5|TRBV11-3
CASSKRAGSGTQYF
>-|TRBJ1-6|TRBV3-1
CASSQEPGVGSPLHF
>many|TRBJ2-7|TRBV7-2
CASSSQALAVGEQYF
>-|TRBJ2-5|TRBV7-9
CASSFSRETQYF
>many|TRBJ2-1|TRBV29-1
CSVTQWDNEQFF
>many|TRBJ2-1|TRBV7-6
CASRRGVQGPYNEQFF
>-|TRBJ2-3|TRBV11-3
CASSLTGFTDTQYF
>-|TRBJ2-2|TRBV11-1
CASRPGQGGIGELFF
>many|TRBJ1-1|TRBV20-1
CSALRTGNTEAFF
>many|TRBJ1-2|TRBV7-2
CASSQGQNYGYTF
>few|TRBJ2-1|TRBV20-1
CSAPGLAGGYNEQFF
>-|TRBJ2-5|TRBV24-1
CATSDPASTAGETQYF
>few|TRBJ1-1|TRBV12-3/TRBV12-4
CASSRGSNTEAFF
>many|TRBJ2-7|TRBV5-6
CASGRAGDEQYF
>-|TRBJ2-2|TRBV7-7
CASSLSGAFNTGELFF
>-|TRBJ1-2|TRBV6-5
CASRNGDRFGGYTF
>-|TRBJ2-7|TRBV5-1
CASSFGSGSYEQYF
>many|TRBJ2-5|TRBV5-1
CASSLGQPGSPGQYF
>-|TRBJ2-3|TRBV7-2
CASSSTVDTQYF
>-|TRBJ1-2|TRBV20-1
CSASLTGGFDYTF